This entry features one T cell receptor (beta chain) sequence. This entry belongs to a study of identical twins. A single record per CDR3 protein comes from TCRdb applying MiXCR to the 5' RACE reads. The data show some 440,000 distinct CDR3 sequences, roughly 26% seen once. From germline, CDR1 is LGHNA and CDR2 YNFKEQ. The CDR3 has 16 residues. Trimming removed 0 bases from V and 9 bases from J; junction bases left unmatched: 9. The same sample was also used in a study of T cells expressing NK-cell markers.

The receptor comes from a woman younger than 30 in good health. V usage is TRBV4-2 and J usage is TRBJ2-1; 9 bases line up with TRBD2. The sequenced material came from CD4+ T cells sorted from blood. CDR3 loop: CASSQEGSGGFVEQFF. The CDR3 region has the DNA TGTGCCAGCAGCCAAGAAGGGAGCGGGGGGTTCGTTGAGCAGTTCTTC.